A selection of T cell receptor beta chains follows, all from one sample in a study of blood T cells in healthy people across ages. Each CDR3 protein is one row after TCRdb ran MiXCR on the 5' RACE reads. Of roughly 650,000 distinct CDR3 sequences listed, approximately 31% are singletons. The sequencing sample was made of blood. Every receptor here comes from a woman of 80 years or more in good health. Each CDR3 is given with its conserved first and last residue. A D gene is named only where the DNA matches it firmly. Rows may omit the clone size; those that give it use once, few, many or a size class.

CASSEALWAPGANVLTF	TGTGCCAGCAGTGAAGCGCTTTGGGCCCCTGGGGCCAACGTCCTGACTTTC	many	TRBV6-1	TRBJ2-6	NA
CASSLLAGHNEQFF	TGTGCCAGCAGCTTACTAGCGGGGCACAATGAGCAGTTCTTC	many	TRBV11-3	TRBJ2-1	TRBD2
CASSESGGTNEKLFF	TGTGCCAGCAGTGAATCAGGGGGCACTAATGAAAAACTGTTTTTT	NA	TRBV6-1	TRBJ1-4	TRBD1
CASSLGWMNTEAFF	TGCGCCAGCAGCTTGGGGTGGATGAACACTGAAGCTTTCTTT	many	TRBV5-1	TRBJ1-1	NA
CASSLRAWAKSEKLFF	TGTGCCAGCAGCCTACGCGCATGGGCCAAATCTGAAAAACTGTTTTTT	many	TRBV7-2	TRBJ1-4	NA
CATKDGGITDTQYF	TGCGCCACCAAGGACGGGGGGATCACAGATACGCAGTATTTT	NA	TRBV5-1	TRBJ2-3	TRBD2
CSAHSLAGIVFEQFF	TGCAGTGCTCATTCGTTAGCGGGAATTGTCTTTGAGCAGTTCTTC	many	TRBV20-1	TRBJ2-1	TRBD2
CASSGWEGSYNEQFF	TGTGCCAGCAGTGGGTGGGAGGGCTCCTACAATGAGCAGTTCTTC	NA	TRBV2	TRBJ2-1	TRBD2
CASSLEATRNEQYF	TGTGCCAGCAGCTTAGAGGCCACCCGCAATGAGCAGTACTTC	NA	TRBV7-9	TRBJ2-7	NA
CASSAAGMSGEKLFF	TGTGCCAGCAGCGCGGCAGGGATGAGTGGAGAAAAACTGTTTTTT	few	TRBV9	TRBJ1-4	NA
CASSFVVGRSYNEQFF	TGTGCCAGCAGTTTCGTGGTGGGGCGCTCCTACAATGAGCAGTTCTTC	many	TRBV12-3/TRBV12-4	TRBJ2-1	NA
CSARVLFSKTGGEAPLHF	TGCAGTGCTAGAGTCTTATTCTCGAAGACAGGGGGCGAGGCACCCCTCCACTTT	many	TRBV20-1	TRBJ1-6	TRBD1
CASSLYGQGFGENTEAFF	TGTGCCAGCAGTTTATATGGACAGGGGTTTGGAGAGAACACTGAAGCTTTCTTT	many	TRBV27	TRBJ1-1	TRBD1
CSARDVWDYEQYF	TGCAGTGCTAGAGATGTATGGGACTACGAGCAGTACTTC	NA	TRBV20-1	TRBJ2-7	NA
CASSPPGAGIYNEQFF	TGTGCCAGCAGTCCACCGGGGGCCGGAATTTACAATGAGCAGTTCTTC	many	TRBV9	TRBJ2-1	NA
CASSPGLAGGHTDTQYF	TGTGCCAGCAGCCCCGGACTAGCGGGGGGCCATACAGATACGCAGTATTTT	NA	TRBV7-9	TRBJ2-3	TRBD2
CASRILLTGYNTEAFF	TGTGCCAGCAGAATCCTCCTGACAGGTTATAACACTGAAGCTTTCTTT	many	TRBV6-1	TRBJ1-1	NA
CASSLGYSGSADTQYF	TGTGCCAGCAGCTTAGGGTATAGCGGGAGTGCAGATACGCAGTATTTT	NA	TRBV7-6	TRBJ2-3	TRBD2
CASSIGAVPAYEQYF	TGTGCCAGTAGTATCGGCGCAGTCCCTGCCTACGAGCAGTACTTC	NA	TRBV19	TRBJ2-7	NA
CASSRRGGGSSGANVLTF	TGTGCCAGCAGCCGTCGGGGCGGGGGGAGCTCTGGGGCCAACGTCCTGACTTTC	many	TRBV6-1	TRBJ2-6	TRBD2
CASSQILEGRLLEAFF	TGCGCCAGCAGCCAGATACTGGAGGGAAGACTCCTTGAAGCTTTCTTT	many	TRBV5-1	TRBJ1-1	NA
CSGGSPGTGIGAFF	TGCAGCGGCGGATCCCCCGGGACAGGTATTGGAGCTTTCTTT	few	TRBV29-1	TRBJ1-1	TRBD1
CASSLDRGYPYEQYF	TGTGCCAGCAGCTTAGATAGAGGGTACCCCTACGAGCAGTACTTC	few	TRBV7-8	TRBJ2-7	NA
CASSEVRSGNTIYF	TGTGCCAGCAGTGAGGTTCGCTCTGGAAACACCATATATTTT	once	TRBV2	TRBJ1-3	NA
CASSFRGNTDTQYF	TGTGCCAGCAGCTTCCGGGGGAACACAGATACGCAGTATTTT	many	TRBV6-2/TRBV6-3	TRBJ2-3	NA
CASGILASNTEAFF	TGTGCCAGCGGAATCTTAGCTTCGAACACTGAAGCTTTCTTT	once	TRBV6-6	TRBJ1-1	NA
CASSSVGGGMNTEAFF	TGTGCCAGCAGCTCGGTGGGGGGAGGTATGAACACTGAAGCTTTCTTT	many	TRBV7-3	TRBJ1-1	NA
CASSIGGLAGVEQFF	TGTGCCAGCAGCATAGGGGGACTAGCGGGGGTTGAGCAGTTCTTC	many	TRBV7-2	TRBJ2-1	TRBD2
CASRGPGQGGNEQFF	TGTGCCAGCAGAGGACCGGGACAGGGTGGCAATGAGCAGTTCTTC	few	TRBV6-5	TRBJ2-1	TRBD1
CSATYSGVSTDTQYF	TGCAGTGCTACCTATAGCGGGGTGAGCACAGATACGCAGTATTTT	NA	TRBV20-1	TRBJ2-3	TRBD2
CASSRTSGPNEQFF	TGTGCCAGCAGCCGGACTAGCGGTCCCAATGAGCAGTTCTTC	many	TRBV3-1	TRBJ2-1	TRBD2
CASSPLQGTANSPLHF	TGCGCCAGCAGCCCGCTACAGGGAACGGCTAATTCACCCCTCCACTTT	many	TRBV4-1	TRBJ1-6	NA
CASSLQGPGANVLTF	TGTGCCAGCAGCCTCCAGGGGCCTGGGGCCAACGTCCTGACTTTC	many	TRBV6-5	TRBJ2-6	NA
CASSLGVAPGGGELFF	TGCGCCAGCAGCTTGGGGGTAGCCCCAGGTGGAGGGGAGCTGTTTTTT	few	TRBV5-1	TRBJ2-2	NA
CASSPPVGGAGFPQYF	TGTGCCAGCTCACCACCAGTGGGGGGGGCCGGTTTTCCGCAGTATTTT	few	TRBV18	TRBJ2-3	NA
CASSQEVGDQPQHF	TGCGCCAGCAGCCAAGAGGTGGGGGATCAGCCCCAGCATTTT	few	TRBV4-1	TRBJ1-5	NA
CASSAGLAGSLSGANVLTF	TGTGCCAGCAGCGCCGGACTAGCGGGGTCCCTCTCTGGGGCCAACGTCCTGACTTTC	many	TRBV7-9	TRBJ2-6	TRBD2
CSARDPGRRETQYF	TGCAGTGCTAGAGATCCGGGCAGGCGCGAGACCCAGTACTTC	many	TRBV20-1	TRBJ2-5	NA
CASSRGRAENTGELFF	TGTGCCAGTAGTAGGGGCAGGGCGGAGAACACCGGGGAGCTGTTTTTT	few	TRBV19	TRBJ2-2	NA
CASSRPGQGMNTEAFF	TGTGCCAGCAGCCGGCCGGGACAGGGAATGAACACTGAAGCTTTCTTT	once	TRBV7-9	TRBJ1-1	TRBD1
CASTAVYGYTF	TGTGCCTCCACAGCAGTTTATGGCTACACCTTC	NA	TRBV30	TRBJ1-2	NA
CASSQVVGFTDTQYF	TGCGCCAGCAGCCAAGTGGTCGGTTTCACAGATACGCAGTATTTT	NA	TRBV4-1	TRBJ2-3	NA
CASRRAGTGGAGQPQHF	TGTGCCAGCAGACGAGCCGGGACAGGGGGCGCGGGTCAGCCCCAGCATTTT	many	TRBV6-1	TRBJ1-5	TRBD1
CASGLGLEGEQFF	TGTGCCAGCGGCTTAGGTTTGGAAGGAGAGCAGTTCTTC	NA	TRBV11-2	TRBJ2-1	NA
CASSPGGGEAFF	TGTGCCAGCAGCCCGGGGGGGGGTGAAGCTTTCTTT	many	TRBV7-9	TRBJ1-1	NA
CSAGGRGPETQYF	TGCAGTGCCGGGGGCAGGGGCCCGGAGACCCAGTACTTC	NA	TRBV20-1	TRBJ2-5	NA
CASSHARLQAQYF	TGTGCCAGCAGCCACGCCCGGCTCCAGGCGCAGTATTTT	many	TRBV7-2	TRBJ2-3	NA
CASSLKQGAEAFF	TGTGCCAGCAGTTTAAAGCAGGGGGCTGAAGCTTTCTTT	NA	TRBV12-3/TRBV12-4	TRBJ1-1	TRBD1
CASSRSGTDNEKLFF	TGTGCCAGCAGTAGATCCGGGACCGATAATGAAAAACTGTTTTTT	NA	TRBV2	TRBJ1-4	NA
CASSQDLTVSFTYGYTF	TGCGCCAGCAGCCAAGATCTGACGGTGTCGTTCACCTATGGCTACACCTTC	many	TRBV4-3	TRBJ1-2	NA
CASSLAPLGTQYF	TGCGCCAGCAGCTTGGCACCGCTAGGGACCCAGTACTTC	many	TRBV5-1	TRBJ2-5	NA
CASSELRQGTQPQHF	TGTGCCAGCAGTGAACTCCGGCAGGGCACTCAGCCCCAGCATTTT	NA	TRBV2	TRBJ1-5	NA
CASSPGGAPGEQYF	TGTGCCAGCAGCCCCGGGGGGGCCCCGGGGGAGCAGTACTTC	many	TRBV11-2	TRBJ2-7	TRBD2
CASSLARYNEQFF	TGTGCCAGCAGCTTAGCCCGCTACAATGAGCAGTTCTTC	many	TRBV5-1	TRBJ2-1	NA